Following are 29 T cell receptor beta chains from one sample sequenced in a study of T cell repertoires in cytomegalovirus infection. Their cognate antigens are unknown. One entry per CDR3 protein results from TCRdb running MiXCR on the reads. The sample consists of about 700,000 distinct CDR3 sequences, around 30% of them appearing once. The sample here was cultured PBMCs, taken from culture after CMV antigen stimulation. The origin of the receptors is a human donor in good health (CMV status not recorded). Some clones in this sample may be carry-over from other donors' samples.

The sample holds a few counts of this clonotype. This chain connects TRBV6-2 or TRBV6-3 to TRBJ2-5; 9 positions match TRBD2. J gave up 0 bases and V 7 bases, and 15 bases lay outside the gene matches. This CDR3 region has 18 residues. Germline V gene lookup returns CDR1 MNHEY and CDR2 SVGEGT. The CDR3 loop is CASTQPTTSGVYQETQYF. The CDR3 DNA reads as TGTGCCAGCACCCAACCTACGACTAGCGGAGTGTACCAAGAGACCCAGTACTTC.

This clonotype was counted once. The rearrangement uses TRBV20-1 and TRBJ2-7, with a weak D call TRBD2 (5 bases). The CDR3 consists of 14 residues. The germline V and J ends were trimmed by 5 bases and 2 bases, with 16 bases remaining between them. Germline loops: CDR1 DFQATT, CDR2 SNEGSKA (reference sequence). The CDR3 sequence is CSAATLTRTYEQYF. CDR3 DNA: TGCAGTGCTGCAACCCTAACTAGGACCTACGAGCAGTACTTC.

The gene calls are TRBV7-8 and TRBJ2-7, with D possibly TRBD2 on 6 matching bases. Trimming took off 5 bases at V and 6 bases at J, with 20 bases between the two ends. Germline V gene sequence: CDR1 SGHVS, CDR2 FQNEAQ. This CDR3 has 15 residues. The CDR3 coding sequence is TGTGCCAGCAGCCCTTGGCGGGACCCAAAGGTCGAGCAGTACTTC. It codes for CASSPWRDPKVEQYF.

The genes are TRBV20-1 and TRBJ1-1, with D possibly TRBD1 on 6 matching bases. CDR1 is DFQATT and CDR2 is SNEGSKA in the germline V gene (reference sequence). This CDR3 contains 14 residues. V lost 3 bases, J lost 0 bases, and 11 bases lay in between. The CDR3 sequence is CSARKTGMNTEAFF. CDR3 sequence (DNA): TGCAGTGCTAGGAAGACAGGCATGAACACTGAAGCTTTCTTT.

The rearrangement uses TRBV13 and TRBJ1-2; 7 bases are shared with TRBD1. The CDR3 loop spans 12 amino acids. Unmatched junction bases numbered 3, after V lost 5 bases and J lost 6 bases. The germline V gene has CDR1 PRHDT and CDR2 FYEKMQ (reference sequence). CDR3 sequence (DNA): TGTGCCAGCAGCGTGACAGGGAATGGCTACACCTTC. Translating gives CASSVTGNGYTF.

The CDR3 loop is CSATLGGGSYNEQFF. The CDR3 DNA reads as TGCAGTGCTACGCTTGGGGGGGGTTCCTACAATGAGCAGTTCTTC. This chain joins TRBV20-1 and TRBJ2-1; 7 bases fit TRBD2. Trimming removed 4 bases from V and 1 base from J; junction bases left unmatched: 7. The CDR3 has 15 residues. Germline V gene data show CDR1 as DFQATT and CDR2 as SNEGSKA (reference sequence).

There are many counts of this clonotype. CDR3 in amino acids: CASRGQGAPQYF. CDR3 DNA: TGTGCCAGCAGGGGACAGGGGGCGCCGCAGTACTTC. The chain carries TRBV12-3 or TRBV12-4 and TRBJ2-7; 12 nucleotides agree with TRBD1. The CDR3 totals 12 residues. The ends lost 6 bases at V and 9 bases at J; junction bases unmatched: 3.

In this sample, this clonotype turned up many times. The chain employs TRBV6-1 and TRBJ2-7, with TRBD1 matching 8 bases. Germline values: CDR1 MNHNS, CDR2 SASEGT. V lost 11 bases to trimming and J lost 6 bases; unmatched junction nucleotides: 15. The CDR3 is 14 amino acids. The CDR3 DNA is TGTGCCTCCGCCGACAGGGGCCGAGGGGGCGAGCAGTACTTC. This sequence encodes CASADRGRGGEQYF.

This clonotype was counted a few times. The genes are TRBV6-1 and TRBJ2-5; D not resolved. The V and J ends lost 5 bases and 5 bases respectively, with 12 bases between them. CDR1 MNHNS and CDR2 SASEGT come from the germline V gene. The CDR3 runs 13 residues. DNA for the CDR3: TGTGCCAGCAGTTACCGCTCCCGGGAGACCCAGTACTTC. Its translation is CASSYRSRETQYF.

The chain employs TRBV7-6 and TRBJ1-1, with D tentatively TRBD1 (5 bases). The CDR3 runs to 15 residues. CDR1 and CDR2 (germline): SGHVS, FNYEAQ. V gave up 5 bases and J gave up 4 bases, with 17 bases separating them. CDR3 sequence reads: CASSPVGGWSTEAFF. CDR3 bases: TGTGCCAGCAGCCCCGTGGGGGGTTGGAGCACTGAAGCTTTCTTT.

This clonotype was recorded at least ten times. In DNA, the CDR3 is TGTGCCAGCAGCTTACTCGGCGGGAGTACGACGGATACGCAGTATTTT. It codes for CASSLLGGSTTDTQYF. This chain uses TRBV7-2 with TRBJ2-3; 7 nucleotides agree with TRBD2. Germline trimming cut 2 bases from V and 6 bases from J; bases unmatched to any gene: 11. The CDR3 extends over 16 amino acids. The germline gives CDR1 SGHTA, CDR2 FQGNSA.

This clonotype was seen a few times. This chain connects TRBV5-1 to TRBJ2-5; 12 bases align to TRBD2. V was clipped by 3 bases and J by 6 bases; unmatched bases: 9. The CDR3 consists of 16 residues. CDR1 is SGHRS and CDR2 is YFSETQ in the germline V gene. The CDR3 DNA reads as TGCGCCAGCAGCTGGCCCCGCCTAGCGGGAGGGAAGACCCAGTACTTC. Protein sequence: CASSWPRLAGGKTQYF.

This clonotype was recorded a few times. The chain uses TRBV4-1 and TRBJ1-2; the match to TRBD1 covers 7 bases. The CDR3 spans 13 residues. After removal of 3 bases from V and 8 bases from J, the junction contained 6 bases not matched to a gene. Germline assignment: CDR1 MGHRA and CDR2 YSYEKL. DNA for the CDR3: TGCGCCAGCAGCCAGACAGGGCTTGGGGGCTACACCTTC. Translating gives CASSQTGLGGYTF.

This clonotype was observed a handful of times. The chain uses TRBV7-9 and TRBJ1-2; no clear D gene. Germline loops: CDR1 SEHNR, CDR2 FQNEAQ (reference sequence). This CDR3 region has 14 residues. V was pared by 3 bases and J by 2 bases, with 10 bases between. The CDR3 loop reads CASSFHPQNYGYTF. In DNA form, the CDR3 reads TGTGCCAGCAGCTTTCATCCACAGAACTATGGCTACACCTTC.

This clonotype was observed a handful of times. This sequence joins TRBV12-3 or TRBV12-4 and TRBJ1-3; no clear D gene. This CDR3 has 15 amino acids. V was shortened by 1 base and J by 0 bases, with 7 bases between the two germline ends. CDR3 sequence: CASSLEAGSGNTIYF. CDR3 bases: TGTGCCAGCAGTTTAGAGGCCGGCTCTGGAAACACCATATATTTT.

The CDR3 here is CASSVGATNEKLFF. CDR3 DNA sequence: TGTGCCAGCAGTGTCGGCGCAACTAATGAAAAACTGTTTTTT. The chain carries TRBV9 and TRBJ1-4; D gene unclear. V was pared by 5 bases and J by 0 bases, with 8 bases between. CDR1 is SGDLS, CDR2 YYNGEE, per germline. The CDR3 spans 14 residues.

This clonotype has a handful of counts. The gene calls are TRBV19 and TRBJ2-3, with a tentative D call TRBD2 (5 bases). There are 16 residues in the CDR3. Trimming cost V 4 bases and J 2 bases, with 16 bases left between them. Per germline, CDR1 LNHDA and CDR2 SQIVND (reference sequence). In DNA form, the CDR3 reads TGTGCCAGTAGTAGTGGCGTCAGACTAATCACAGATACGCAGTATTTT. This translates into CASSSGVRLITDTQYF.

The chain links TRBV9 to TRBJ2-5; no firm D call. The V gene's germline CDR1 is SGDLS and CDR2 YYNGEE. Trimming cost V 6 bases and J 4 bases, with 10 bases left between them. This CDR3 is built from 12 residues. The CDR3 reads CASNSWGETQYF. DNA for the CDR3: TGTGCCAGCAATTCCTGGGGAGAGACCCAGTACTTC.

This rearrangement joins TRBV7-2 to TRBJ1-2; D is unresolved. This CDR3 region has 15 residues. The germline CDR1 and CDR2 sequences are SGHTA and FQGNSA. The ends were cut back, 1 base at V and 2 bases at J, with 11 bases in the middle. The CDR3 sequence is CASSLEFRGNYGYTF. CDR3 coding DNA: TGTGCCAGCAGCTTAGAGTTTAGAGGGAACTATGGCTACACCTTC.

V is TRBV7-2 and J is TRBJ2-3; 11 positions match TRBD2. The CDR3 loop spans 18 amino acids. The V segment lost 3 bases and the J segment 2 bases; nucleotides outside the gene matches: 10. Germline V gives CDR1 SGHTA, CDR2 FQGNSA. In nucleotides, the CDR3 is TGTGCCAGCAGCTTGGTGGGGAATAGCGGGAGGGCCACAGATACGCAGTATTTT. Residues: CASSLVGNSGRATDTQYF. The full variable domain, completed using reference TRBV7-2 and TRBJ2-3, is GAGVSQSPSNKVTEKGKDVELRCDPISGHTALYWYRQSLGQGLEFLIYFQGNSAPDKSGLPSDRFSAERTGGSVSTLTIQRTQQEDSAVYLCASSLVGNSGRATDTQYFGPGTRLTVL.

This clonotype has a handful of counts. V usage is TRBV7-6 and J usage is TRBJ1-3; the D is unclear. Trimming took off 3 bases at V and 1 base at J, with 16 bases between the two ends. This CDR3 is built from 17 residues. Germline CDR1 reads SGHVS; CDR2 reads FNYEAQ. CDR3 DNA: TGTGCCAGCAGCTTGGTTGGACCGGTTTCTTCTGGAAACACCATATATTTT. This translates into CASSLVGPVSSGNTIYF.

The chain is built from TRBV29-1 and TRBJ2-1; unclear D gene. CDR3 length: 12 residues. Germline V gene lookup returns CDR1 SQVTM and CDR2 ANQGSEA. V was clipped by 4 bases and J by 4 bases, with 8 bases between them. DNA of the CDR3: TGCAGCGTTGTTGACGGATACAATGAGCAGTTCTTC. This sequence encodes CSVVDGYNEQFF.

This clonotype was recorded a few times. J is TRBJ1-1 and V is TRBV7-2; 7 bases match TRBD1. CDR1 is SGHTA and CDR2 is FQGNSA in the germline V gene. Germline trimming cut 2 bases from V and 0 bases from J; bases unmatched to any gene: 3. The CDR3 contains 15 residues. CDR3: CASSLWQGVNTEAFF. The CDR3 coding sequence is TGTGCCAGCAGCTTATGGCAGGGGGTGAACACTGAAGCTTTCTTT.

The chain carries TRBV30 and TRBJ2-5; 7 nucleotides line up with TRBD2. This CDR3 region has 16 residues. CDR1 GTSNPN and CDR2 SVGIG come from the germline V gene (reference sequence). Trimming took 0 bases from V and 2 from J; bases not matched to a gene: 9. The CDR3, as DNA: TGTGCCTGGAGTGTAGGCGCGGGAGTGGTGCAAGAGACCCAGTACTTC. Translating gives CAWSVGAGVVQETQYF.

The CDR3 coding sequence is TGTGCCAGCAGCCCCCGGGACAGGGGCCGAGGTGGCTACACCTTC. It specifies CASSPRDRGRGGYTF. The rearrangement joins TRBV7-6 to TRBJ1-2; 10 bases fit TRBD1. From germline, CDR1 is SGHVS and CDR2 FNYEAQ. The CDR3 has 15 residues. V lost 5 bases, J lost 7 bases, and 10 bases stayed unmatched.

This clonotype was seen a handful of times. This rearrangement joins TRBV7-9 to TRBJ1-1; no firm D call. V lost 8 bases, J lost 1 base, and 14 bases lay in between. The CDR3 is 14 residues long. Per germline, CDR1 SEHNR and CDR2 FQNEAQ (reference sequence). The CDR3 region is CASSGRESNTEAFF. The DNA for the CDR3 is TGTGCCAGCTCGGGCCGGGAGTCGAACACTGAAGCTTTCTTT.

This clonotype has ten or more counts. The CDR3 nucleotides are TGTGCCAGCAGCCGGGGAGCGGGGGTGGAGACCCAGTACTTC. Its protein is CASSRGAGVETQYF. The chain uses TRBV7-2 and TRBJ2-5; TRBD2 matches at 8 bases. CDR3 length equals 14 residues. The junction had 7 bases not matched to a gene; V was cut back by 5 bases and J by 5 bases. Germline V lookup: CDR1 SGHTA, CDR2 FQGNSA.

This chain joins TRBV19 and TRBJ2-1, with D possibly TRBD1 on 5 matching bases. The V gene's germline CDR1 is LNHDA and CDR2 SQIVND (reference sequence). The CDR3 sequence is 15 residues long. Trimming took 0 bases from V and 8 from J, leaving 14 bases between them. CDR3 in amino acids: CASSIDRQGTDEQFF. For the CDR3, the DNA is TGTGCCAGTAGTATAGATCGCCAGGGAACGGATGAGCAGTTCTTC.

This clonotype has more than one count but fewer than ten. The chain links TRBV6-2 or TRBV6-3 to TRBJ2-2; 11 positions match TRBD2. There are 18 residues in the CDR3. Germline CDR1 reads MNHEY; CDR2 reads SVGEGT. Losses at the gene ends were 4 bases for V and 3 bases for J; bases not matched to a gene: 10. The CDR3, as DNA: TGTGCCAGCAGTTTCCTACTAGCGGGGGACTCCCACACCGGGGAGCTGTTTTTT. As protein: CASSFLLAGDSHTGELFF.